What follows are 15 T cell receptor beta chains derived from one specimen sequenced in a study of T cells in Graves' hyperthyroidism and ophthalmopathy. Using RNA transcripts as the source, TCR beta CDR3 regions were amplified. When the TCR CDR3 underwent first-round RT-PCR, the HTBI primer set was used. TCRdb itself ran the multiplex PCR reads through MiXCR, one entry per CDR3 protein. Seen here are a few hundred thousand distinct CDR3 sequences, 40% to 55% observed once, and the top ten hold about 8%. Material: peripheral blood or thyroid tissue (not recorded which). These receptors all come from a woman younger than 35 with Graves' hyperthyroidism.

This chain connects TRBV29-1 to TRBJ1-4, with 8 bases aligning to TRBD1. Germline V CDR1 and CDR2: SQVTM, ANQGSEA. Losses at the gene ends were 7 bases for V and 3 bases for J; bases not matched to a gene: 4. The CDR3 spans 13 residues. CDR3 sequence: CSGTGGANEKLFF. The CDR3 region has the DNA TGCAGCGGAACAGGGGGGGCTAATGAAAAACTGTTTTTT.

As for this clonotype: The conserved phenylalanine or tryptophan normally closing the CDR3 is absent here, so this likely arose from a read error. The chain carries TRBV7-2 and TRBJ1-4, with D possibly being TRBD1 (5 bases). Trimming pared 1 base from V and 10 bases from J, leaving 16 bases between. There are 15 residues in the CDR3. Per the germline V gene, CDR1 is SGHTA and CDR2 is FQGNSA. The CDR3: CASSLGSEQGGKLFS. CDR3 in DNA: TGTGCCAGCAGCTTAGGGAGTGAGCAGGGTGGAAAACTGTTTTCT.

The chain employs TRBV7-9 and TRBJ2-7; 7 bases are a match to TRBD1. Germline lookup yields CDR1 SEHNR and CDR2 FQNEAQ (reference sequence). The V segment lost 7 bases and the J segment 4 bases; nucleotides outside the gene matches: 16. The CDR3 is 16 amino acids. The chain's CDR3 is CASTKSLATGVYEQYF. The CDR3, as DNA: TGTGCCAGCACCAAATCTCTGGCAACAGGGGTATACGAGCAGTACTTC.

Concerning this clonotype: This may be a read error: a much more frequent sequence differs by one nucleotide. The chain has TRBV12-3 or TRBV12-4 and TRBJ2-7, with D maybe TRBD1 (6 bases). This CDR3 contains 15 residues. CDR3 bases: TGTGCTAGTGATGAAAGTAGACAGGACACCTACGAGCAGTACTTC. Translation gives CASDESRQDTYEQYF.

There are many counts of this clonotype. The V call is TRBV4-2, the J call TRBJ1-3; D is unresolved. The CDR3 extends over 15 amino acids. Germline CDR1 LGHNA, CDR2 YNFKEQ. The V and J ends lost 0 bases and 6 bases respectively, with 12 bases between them. The DNA for the CDR3 is TGTGCCAGCAGCCAAGATTGGGGAAATGAAAACACCATATATTTT. Protein sequence: CASSQDWGNENTIYF.

The sample holds one count of this clonotype. CDR3 coding DNA: TGTGCCAGCAGCTCCCAACTAGGGACAGGGGACACCGGGGAGCTGTTTTTT. Protein product: CASSSQLGTGDTGELFF. The chain couples TRBV7-2 to TRBJ2-2; 10 bases line up with TRBD1. The ends lost 4 bases at V and 3 bases at J; junction bases unmatched: 8. CDR3 length equals 17 residues. CDR1 and CDR2 from the germline V gene are SGHTA and FQGNSA. The full variable domain, rest sourced from reference TRBV7-2 and TRBJ2-2, is GAGVSQSPSNKVTEKGKDVELRCDPISGHTALYWYRQSLGQGLEFLIYFQGNSAPDKSGLPSDRFSAERTGGSVSTLTIQRTQQEDSAVYLCASSSQLGTGDTGELFFGEGSRLTVL.

This clonotype was observed a handful of times. The conserved final phenylalanine or tryptophan is absent from the CDR3, which likely points to a read error. No DNA is shown, since the ends of the CDR3 on it are uncertain; the CDR3 is the one TCRdb lists. The chain couples TRBV7-9 to TRBJ2-7; the table's D call TRBD1 went unverified against the DNA. Germline loops: CDR1 SEHNR, CDR2 FQNEAQ (reference sequence). The CDR3 adds up to 9 amino acids, both ends counted. CDR3 amino acids: CASSLQGGT.

This clonotype was counted once. Germline and junction disagree at one end, which may indicate a read error. The V gene is TRBV4-1, the J gene TRBJ2-7, with a possible D match to TRBD2 (6 bases). The CDR3 is 16 amino acids. Germline V gene lookup returns CDR1 MGHRA and CDR2 YSYEKL. The CDR3 reads CASSQDQRMGGYEQYF. The DNA for the CDR3 is TGTGCCAGCAGCCAAGATCAGCGCATGGGGGGCTACGAGCAGTACTTC.

The chain uses TRBV29-1 and TRBJ2-7; 9 nucleotides agree with TRBD1. V dropped 6 bases and J dropped 3; count of bases not matched to a gene: 6. This CDR3 has 13 amino acids. From germline, CDR1 is SQVTM and CDR2 ANQGSEA. The CDR3 region is CSVSGTGSYEQYF. Here the CDR3 DNA reads TGCAGCGTGTCAGGGACAGGGAGCTACGAGCAGTACTTC.

This clonotype was seen at least ten times. V usage is TRBV7-8 and J usage is TRBJ2-2; TRBD1 might be the D (6 bases). Trimming pared 5 bases from V and 0 bases from J, leaving 13 bases between. The CDR3 runs 16 residues. Germline V CDR1 and CDR2: SGHVS, FQNEAQ. The CDR3 DNA is TGTGCCAGCAGCCCACAGGGATTATCGAACACCGGGGAGCTGTTTTTT. This encodes CASSPQGLSNTGELFF.

This clonotype has only a few counts. The genes are TRBV7-6 and TRBJ2-5; maybe TRBD2 (7 bases). CDR1 and CDR2 from the germline V gene are SGHVS and FNYEAQ. This CDR3 region has 13 residues. Between the trimmed V and J ends, which lost 5 bases and 5 bases, there was a span of 12 bases. CDR3 in DNA: TGTGCCAGCAGCGCCGGGGGGCGTGAGACCCAGTACTTC. Translating it yields CASSAGGRETQYF.

This clonotype was observed many times. This chain joins TRBV29-1 and TRBJ1-2; the D gene is possibly TRBD1 (6 bases). Trimming took 6 bases from V and 6 from J, leaving 23 bases between them. Germline CDR1 SQVTM, CDR2 ANQGSEA. CDR3 length: 15 residues. The CDR3 DNA is TGCAGCGTCCTGGTTATGGGGGCCGGGCGAGATGGCTACACCTTC. This codes for CSVLVMGAGRDGYTF. Combining the CDR3 with reference TRBV29-1 and TRBJ1-2 gives the whole variable domain SAVISQKPSRDICQRGTSLTIQCQVDSQVTMMFWYRQQPGQSLTLIATANQGSEATYESGFVIDKFPISRPNLTFSTLTVSNMSPEDSSIYLCSVLVMGAGRDGYTFGSGTRLTVV.

The chain links TRBV2 to TRBJ2-5; maybe TRBD2 (5 bases). The CDR3 extends over 13 amino acids. Germline V lookup: CDR1 SNHLY, CDR2 FYNNEI. The germline V and J ends were trimmed by 8 bases and 5 bases, with 15 bases remaining between them. CDR3 sequence: CASHGILGETQYF. CDR3 DNA: TGTGCCAGCCACGGGATTCTTGGGGAGACCCAGTACTTC. The full variable domain, completed using reference TRBV2 and TRBJ2-5, is EPEVTQTPSHQVTQMGQEVILRCVPISNHLYFYWYRQILGQKVEFLVSFYNNEISEKSEIFDDQFSVERPDGSNFTLKIRSTKLEDSAMYFCASHGILGETQYFGPGTRLLVL.

This chain connects TRBV25-1 to TRBJ2-4; the D gene is possibly TRBD2 (7 bases). Germline V lookup: CDR1 MGHDK, CDR2 SYGVNS. V gave up 2 bases and J gave up 8 bases, with 13 bases separating them. The CDR3 has 14 residues. CDR3 amino acids: CASSEMGRGDIQYF. In DNA form, the CDR3 reads TGTGCCAGCAGTGAAATGGGGAGGGGGGACATTCAGTACTTC.

This clonotype was observed many times. This chain links TRBV5-8 with TRBJ1-1; D might be TRBD1 (5 bases). V lost 1 base and J lost 8, with 9 bases in between. The CDR3 is 12 amino acids. The germline gives CDR1 SGHTS, CDR2 YDEGEE. CDR3 DNA: TGTGCCAGCAGCTTGACAGACAGAGAAGCTTTCTTT. The encoded protein is CASSLTDREAFF.